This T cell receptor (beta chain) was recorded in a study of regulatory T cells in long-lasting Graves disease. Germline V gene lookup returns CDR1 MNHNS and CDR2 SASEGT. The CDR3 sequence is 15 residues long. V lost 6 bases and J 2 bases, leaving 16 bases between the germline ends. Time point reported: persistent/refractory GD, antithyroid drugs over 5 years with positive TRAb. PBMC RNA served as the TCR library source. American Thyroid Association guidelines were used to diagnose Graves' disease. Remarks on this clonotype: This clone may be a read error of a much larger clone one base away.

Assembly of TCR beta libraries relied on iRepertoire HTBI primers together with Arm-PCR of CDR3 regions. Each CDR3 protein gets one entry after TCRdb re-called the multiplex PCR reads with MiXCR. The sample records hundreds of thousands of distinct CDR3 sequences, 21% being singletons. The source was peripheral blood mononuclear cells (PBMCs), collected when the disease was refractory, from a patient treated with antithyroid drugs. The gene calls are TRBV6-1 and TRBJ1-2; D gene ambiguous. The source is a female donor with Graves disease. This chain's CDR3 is CASRLPSQQNYGYTF. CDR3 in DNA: TGTGCCAGCAGGCTCCCAAGCCAGCAAAACTATGGCTACACCTTC.